Listed below are T cell receptor beta chains from one sample, sequenced in a study of T-cell reconstitution after alpha-beta-depleted transplantation in children. From the PCR reads, TCRdb called clonotypes with MiXCR, one entry per CDR3 protein. Among about 420,000 distinct CDR3 sequences listed, approximately 11% were seen once. The starting material was PBMCs from the stem cell graft donor, obtained from the stem cell graft. These receptors all come from a human donor who donated a stem cell graft to a child with acute myeloid leukemia. The CDR3 runs from the conserved cysteine through the conserved F or W.

CDR3 protein | V gene
CASSSGTEYQETQYF | TRBV5-1
CASSSGQALDEKLFF | TRBV27
CASSLQSRQQHNEQFF | TRBV19
CSASVASGFTDTQYF | TRBV20-1
CASSPAAAGVLYEQYF | TRBV4-1
CASSGPMNTEAFF | TRBV7-8
CASSAGGFSYEQYF | TRBV19
CASSVQENQPQHF | TRBV7-2
CSVEGGGLEQFF | TRBV29-1
CASSVGDRRGETQYF | TRBV10-2
CASSSAGRTEAFF | TRBV12-3/TRBV12-4
CASRKGGADEQFF | TRBV25-1
CASSLGGDQPQHF | TRBV7-9
CASSLVDRDHGYTF | TRBV6-5
CASSLEAANYEQYF | TRBV5-1
CASSPLAGAVTDTRYF | TRBV6-1
CASSMTAYQPQHF | TRBV12-3/TRBV12-4
CASSQEGRRGETQYF | TRBV4-3
CAISGTGYGGYTF | TRBV10-3
CASRGDISGANVLTF | TRBV12-3/TRBV12-4
CASSLAGQGAPGTEAFF | TRBV7-6
CASSYRRGSSYNEQFF | TRBV5-4
CASSSGTRNVANTGELFF | TRBV5-6
CAISEGQIFEGYTF | TRBV10-3
CASRLAGGPRSEQFF | TRBV11-2
CASTAPTAGYTF | TRBV12-3/TRBV12-4
CSARDRVNRETQYF | TRBV20-1
CASSMTGRNEQYF | TRBV7-9
CASEPNTGELFF | TRBV6-2/TRBV6-3
CSVDRDSTDTQYF | TRBV29-1
CSARDDPLRNSPLHF | TRBV20-1
CASSYSGVHTGELFF | TRBV7-8
CASSSDHIDFGLANYNEQFF | TRBV11-1
CASSQPHSDSGANVLTF | TRBV3-1
CASSLAGKNIQYF | TRBV12-3/TRBV12-4
CASSQDTPARRSDTQYF | TRBV4-3
CASRHQSTDTQYF | TRBV28
CAISEGGRNEQFF | TRBV10-3
CSASPPGRLAKNIQYF | TRBV20-1
CSVGDRFYNEQFF | TRBV29-1
CASSLSPGTGSTDTQYF | TRBV5-1
CASRLSGSQETQYF | TRBV6-1
CSARWGDWGTQYF | TRBV20-1
CASSPYINPGTEAFF | TRBV5-8
CSAILAEAYNEQFF | TRBV20-1
CASSETPKGNQPQHF | TRBV6-1
CSAMRSTLNTEAFF | TRBV20-1
CASSRETGKGGTEAFF | TRBV7-2
CSPAGLEETQYF | TRBV20-1
CASSQDGTSGETQYF | TRBV4-3
CASSLMGLEQFF | TRBV7-2
CASSLTRAKNIQYF | TRBV11-1
CASSSLGNTGELFF | TRBV5-1